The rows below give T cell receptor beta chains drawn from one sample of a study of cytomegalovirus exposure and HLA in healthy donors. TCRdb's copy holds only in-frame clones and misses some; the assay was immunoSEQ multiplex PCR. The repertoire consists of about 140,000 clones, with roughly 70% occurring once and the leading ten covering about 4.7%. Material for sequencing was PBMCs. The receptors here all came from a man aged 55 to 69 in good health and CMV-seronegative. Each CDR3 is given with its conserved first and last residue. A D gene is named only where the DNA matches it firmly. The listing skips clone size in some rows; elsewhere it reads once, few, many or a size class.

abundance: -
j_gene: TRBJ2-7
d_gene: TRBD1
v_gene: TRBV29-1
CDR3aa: CSVEGTGLYEQYF
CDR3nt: TGCAGCGTTGAAGGGACAGGGCTTTACGAGCAGTACTTC

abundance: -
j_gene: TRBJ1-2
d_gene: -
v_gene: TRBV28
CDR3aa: CAGGGRGTTGAGYTF
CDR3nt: TGTGCCGGGGGGGGTAGAGGGACGACAGGCGCTGGCTACACCTTC

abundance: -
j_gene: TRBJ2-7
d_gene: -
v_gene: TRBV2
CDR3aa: CASSARRREQYF
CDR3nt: TGTGCCAGCAGTGCTAGGAGACGCGAGCAGTACTTC

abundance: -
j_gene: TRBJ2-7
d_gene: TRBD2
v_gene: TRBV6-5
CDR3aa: CASQREGRSYEQYF
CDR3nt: TGTGCCAGCCAGCGGGAGGGCAGATCCTACGAGCAGTACTTC

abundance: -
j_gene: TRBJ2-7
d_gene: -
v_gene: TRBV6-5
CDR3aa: CASRPIGTYEQYF
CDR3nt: TGTGCCAGCAGACCTATCGGGACATACGAGCAGTACTTC

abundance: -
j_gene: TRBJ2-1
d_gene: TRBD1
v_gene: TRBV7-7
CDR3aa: CASSSGGRQFF
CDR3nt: TGTGCCAGCAGTTCAGGGGGACGGCAGTTCTTC

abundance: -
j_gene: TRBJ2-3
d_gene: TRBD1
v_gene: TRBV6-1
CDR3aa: CASSEGQRTDTQYF
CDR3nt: TGTGCCAGCAGTGAGGGACAGCGCACAGATACGCAGTATTTT

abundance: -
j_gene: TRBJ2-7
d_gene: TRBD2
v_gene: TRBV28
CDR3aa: CASRRTSGSSYEQYF
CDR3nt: TGTGCCAGCAGGCGGACTAGCGGGAGCTCCTACGAGCAGTACTTC

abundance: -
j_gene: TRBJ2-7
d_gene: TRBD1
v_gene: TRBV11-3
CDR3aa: CASSSDRVAEQYF
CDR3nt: TGTGCCAGCAGCTCGGACAGGGTTGCCGAGCAGTACTTC

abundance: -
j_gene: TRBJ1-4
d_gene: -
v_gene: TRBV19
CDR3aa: CASSMQGTDEKLFF
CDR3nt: TGTGCCAGTAGTATGCAGGGAACCGATGAAAAACTGTTTTTT

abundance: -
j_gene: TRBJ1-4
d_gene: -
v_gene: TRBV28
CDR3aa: CASSFGQREKLFF
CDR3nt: TGTGCCAGCAGTTTCGGTCAGAGGGAAAAACTGTTTTTT

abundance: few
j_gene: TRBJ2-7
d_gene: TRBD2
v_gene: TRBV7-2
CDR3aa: CASSWGLAGSYEQYF
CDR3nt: TGTGCCAGCAGCTGGGGACTAGCGGGATCCTACGAGCAGTACTTC

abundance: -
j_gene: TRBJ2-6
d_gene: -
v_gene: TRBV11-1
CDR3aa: CASSLDTDSGANVLTF
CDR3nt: TGTGCCAGCAGCTTAGATACAGACTCTGGGGCCAACGTCCTGACTTTC

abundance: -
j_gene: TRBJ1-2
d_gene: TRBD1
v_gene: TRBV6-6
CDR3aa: CASGENRGPYGYTF
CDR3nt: TGTGCCAGCGGAGAAAACAGGGGCCCCTATGGCTACACCTTC

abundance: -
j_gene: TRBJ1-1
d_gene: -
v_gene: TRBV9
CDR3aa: CASSPRALASTEAFF
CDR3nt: TGTGCCAGCAGCCCGAGAGCCCTAGCGAGCACTGAAGCTTTCTTT

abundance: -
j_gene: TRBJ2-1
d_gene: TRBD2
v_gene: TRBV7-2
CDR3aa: CASSPTSGIGNEQFF
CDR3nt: TGTGCCAGCAGCCCTACTAGCGGGATAGGCAATGAGCAGTTCTTC

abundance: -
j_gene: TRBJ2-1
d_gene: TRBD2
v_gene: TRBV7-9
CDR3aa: CASRVGWASGHNEQFF
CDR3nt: TGTGCCAGCAGAGTTGGGTGGGCTAGCGGACACAATGAGCAGTTCTTC

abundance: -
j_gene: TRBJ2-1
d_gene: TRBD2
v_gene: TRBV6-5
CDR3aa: CASSYSTSGAYNEQFF
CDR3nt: TGTGCCAGCAGTTACTCGACTAGCGGGGCTTACAATGAGCAGTTCTTC

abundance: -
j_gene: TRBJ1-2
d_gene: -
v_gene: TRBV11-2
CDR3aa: CASSLVGGEGYTF
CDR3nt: TGTGCCAGCAGCTTAGTAGGGGGGGAGGGCTACACCTTC

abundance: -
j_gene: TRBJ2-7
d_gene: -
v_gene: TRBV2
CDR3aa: CASRSGFTYEQYF
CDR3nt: TGTGCCAGCAGATCGGGATTTACCTACGAGCAGTACTTC

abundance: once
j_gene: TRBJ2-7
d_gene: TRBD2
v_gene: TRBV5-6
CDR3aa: CASSLPRASGFNEQYF
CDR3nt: TGTGCCAGCAGCTTGCCTAGGGCTAGCGGGTTCAACGAGCAGTACTTC

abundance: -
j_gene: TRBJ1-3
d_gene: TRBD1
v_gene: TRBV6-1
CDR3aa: CASNRQGGSGNTIYF
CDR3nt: TGTGCCAGCAATAGACAGGGGGGTTCTGGAAACACCATATATTTT

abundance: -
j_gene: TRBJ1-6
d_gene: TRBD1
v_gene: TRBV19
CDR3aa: CASSETGANSPLHF
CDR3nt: TGTGCCAGTAGCGAGACAGGGGCAAATTCACCCCTCCACTTT

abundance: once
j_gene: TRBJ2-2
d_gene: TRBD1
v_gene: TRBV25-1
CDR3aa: CASTRTGNTGELFF
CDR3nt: TGTGCCAGCACAAGGACAGGGAACACCGGGGAGCTGTTTTTT

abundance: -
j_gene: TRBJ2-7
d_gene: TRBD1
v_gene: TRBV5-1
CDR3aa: CASSLRQGRYEQYF
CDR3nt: TGCGCCAGCAGCTTGCGACAGGGGAGATACGAGCAGTACTTC

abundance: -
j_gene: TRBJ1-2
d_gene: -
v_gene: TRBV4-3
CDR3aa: CASSQDKGRDGYGYTF
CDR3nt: TGCGCCAGCAGCCAAGATAAAGGCAGGGATGGCTATGGCTACACCTTC

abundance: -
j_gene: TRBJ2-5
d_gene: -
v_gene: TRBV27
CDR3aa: CASSSGGEALGFGETQYF
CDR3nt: TGTGCCAGCAGTTCGGGGGGCGAGGCCCTGGGGTTTGGGGAGACCCAGTACTTC

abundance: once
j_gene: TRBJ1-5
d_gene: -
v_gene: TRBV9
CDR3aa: CASSLRGNPNQPQHF
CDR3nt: TGTGCCAGCAGCCTCAGGGGTAACCCGAATCAGCCCCAGCATTTT

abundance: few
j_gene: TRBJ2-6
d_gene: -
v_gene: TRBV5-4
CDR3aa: CASSLRQGFDSGANVLTF
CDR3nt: TGTGCCAGCAGCTTGAGGCAGGGGTTCGACTCTGGGGCCAACGTCCTGACTTTC

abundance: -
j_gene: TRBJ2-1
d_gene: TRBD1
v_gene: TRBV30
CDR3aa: CAWSSGQDGNEQFF
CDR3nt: TGTGCCTGGAGCTCGGGACAGGATGGGAATGAGCAGTTCTTC

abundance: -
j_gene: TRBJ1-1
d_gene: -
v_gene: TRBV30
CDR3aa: CAWKNQGNTEAFF
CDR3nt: TGTGCCTGGAAAAACCAGGGAAACACTGAAGCTTTCTTT

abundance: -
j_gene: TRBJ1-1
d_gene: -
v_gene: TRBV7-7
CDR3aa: CASSPHRDNTEAFF
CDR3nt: TGTGCCAGCAGCCCCCACCGAGATAACACTGAAGCTTTCTTT

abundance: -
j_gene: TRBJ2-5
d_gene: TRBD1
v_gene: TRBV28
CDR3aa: CASSQTGTGGYLETQYF
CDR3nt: TGTGCCAGCAGTCAGACCGGGACAGGGGGCTATCTAGAGACCCAGTACTTC

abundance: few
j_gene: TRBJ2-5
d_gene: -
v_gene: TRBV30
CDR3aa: CAWSLARLGTQYF
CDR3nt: TGTGCCTGGAGTCTGGCTAGATTAGGGACCCAGTACTTC

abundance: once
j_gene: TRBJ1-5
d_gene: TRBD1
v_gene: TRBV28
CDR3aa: CASTPDRVNQPQHF
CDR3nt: TGTGCCAGCACCCCGGACAGGGTCAATCAGCCCCAGCATTTT

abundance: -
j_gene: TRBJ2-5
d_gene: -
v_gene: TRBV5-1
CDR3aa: CASSLNVRGRGETQYF
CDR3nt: TGCGCCAGCAGCTTGAATGTCCGGGGCCGGGGGGAGACCCAGTACTTC

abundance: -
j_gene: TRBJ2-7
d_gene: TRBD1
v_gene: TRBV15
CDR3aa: CATSAPGQAPIEQYF
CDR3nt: TGTGCCACCAGCGCACCGGGACAGGCCCCAATCGAGCAGTACTTC

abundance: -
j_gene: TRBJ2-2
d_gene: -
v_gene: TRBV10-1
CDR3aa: CASERELGGELFF
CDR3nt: TGCGCCAGCGAACGGGAGTTAGGCGGGGAGCTGTTTTTT